These 28 T cell receptor beta chains were sequenced from one sample in a study of blood T cell repertoires in COVID-19. TCRdb's copy holds only in-frame clones and misses some; the assay was immunoSEQ multiplex PCR. Altogether more than 200,000 clones are present, about 88% being singletons, with the ten largest covering less than 2%. Sequencing used peripheral blood. Receptors were obtained from a man between 65 and 80 years old with acute or convalescent COVID-19.

The V gene is TRBV5-1, the J gene TRBJ1-1, with D perhaps matching TRBD1 (5 bases). CDR1 and CDR2 from the germline V gene are SGHRS and YFSETQ. V lost 0 bases and J 6 bases, leaving 9 bases between the germline ends. The CDR3 is 13 residues long. In nucleotides, the CDR3 is TGCGCCAGCAGCTTGGGGCAGGGTTCTGAAGCTTTCTTT. Protein: CASSLGQGSEAFF.

The CDR3 bases are TGTGCCAGCTCACCATTGGGACAGCGGAACACTGAAGCTTTCTTT. Amino acids: CASSPLGQRNTEAFF. The V gene is TRBV18, the J gene TRBJ1-1; 7 nucleotides match TRBD1. V gave up 2 bases and J gave up 1 base; unmatched junction bases: 4. The CDR3 loop spans 15 amino acids. The germline V gene encodes CDR1 KGHSH and CDR2 LQKENI.

The chain uses TRBV6-5 and TRBJ2-5, with D possibly matching TRBD2 (6 bases). This CDR3 contains 13 residues. In germline, CDR1 is MNHEY, CDR2 SVGAGI. Trimming left V 6 bases short and J 1 base short, with 9 bases between. This CDR3 reads CASRPSAQETQYF. The CDR3 DNA reads as TGTGCCAGCAGGCCTAGCGCCCAAGAGACCCAGTACTTC.

The chain employs TRBV18 and TRBJ1-1; D perhaps matches TRBD1 (6 bases). The CDR3 consists of 13 residues. The germline CDR1 and CDR2 sequences are KGHSH and LQKENI. V was clipped by 6 bases and J by 4 bases, with 12 bases between them. DNA of the CDR3: TGTGCCAGCTCTATACAGGGATCCACTGAAGCTTTCTTT. It specifies CASSIQGSTEAFF.

This clone was detected once. The chain uses TRBV6-2 or TRBV6-3 and TRBJ2-2; 7 bases align to TRBD1. The CDR3 sequence is 14 residues long. Germline-derived CDR1 and CDR2 are MNHEY and SVGEGT. V shed 5 bases, J shed 4 bases, and the junction held 4 bases outside the gene matches. CDR3 in amino acids: CASSPQGTTGELFF. The DNA for the CDR3 is TGTGCCAGCAGTCCACAGGGGACCACCGGGGAGCTGTTTTTT.

The chain links TRBV7-8 to TRBJ1-4, with TRBD1 as a possible D gene (6 bases). V was pared by 2 bases and J by 7 bases, with 14 bases between. CDR1 and CDR2 from the germline V gene are SGHVS and FQNEAQ. The length of the CDR3 is 15 residues. The CDR3 DNA follows: TGTGCCAGCAGCTTAAGAGACAGGATCGGTGAAAAACTGTTTTTT. Translation gives CASSLRDRIGEKLFF.

The chain uses TRBV6-2 or TRBV6-3 and TRBJ1-5; D remains unclear. Germline V gene sequence: CDR1 MNHEY, CDR2 SVGEGT. The CDR3 is made up of 12 amino acids. The V end was cut by 6 bases, the J end by 4 bases, with 7 bases between. CDR3: CASSLRNQPQHF. CDR3 bases: TGTGCCAGCAGCCTCAGGAATCAGCCCCAGCATTTT.

The chain joins TRBV27 to TRBJ1-1; weak D call: TRBD1 (6 bases). The V gene's germline CDR1 is MNHEY and CDR2 SMNVEV (reference sequence). V dropped 3 bases and J dropped 0 bases, with 8 bases sitting between them. This CDR3 has 14 amino acids. Written as DNA, the CDR3 is TGTGCCAGCAGTTTTGACAGGATGAACACTGAAGCTTTCTTT. It translates to CASSFDRMNTEAFF.

V is TRBV7-9 and J is TRBJ1-5; the match to TRBD1 covers 9 bases. J was trimmed by 6 bases and V by 0 bases; bases with no gene match: 9. This CDR3 comprises 17 residues. In germline, CDR1 is SEHNR, CDR2 FQNEAQ (reference sequence). The CDR3 DNA sequence: TGTGCCAGCAGCTTAGCCCTTACAGGGGGCGCGGGTCAGCCCCAGCATTTT. This gives the protein CASSLALTGGAGQPQHF.

The V gene is TRBV27, the J gene TRBJ2-1, with D unresolved. The CDR3 loop spans 17 amino acids. Deletions cut 6 bases from V and 4 bases from J, with 22 bases between. Germline V lookup: CDR1 MNHEY, CDR2 SMNVEV (reference sequence). CDR3 sequence reads: CASSPDSYPASYNEQFF. The CDR3 nucleotides read TGTGCCAGCAGCCCAGACTCGTATCCAGCTAGTTACAATGAGCAGTTCTTC.

CDR3 residues: CASSSSGGSYNEQFF. CDR3 sequence (DNA): TGTGCCAGCAGTTCCTCAGGGGGCTCCTACAATGAGCAGTTCTTC. The J gene is TRBJ2-1, the V gene TRBV27, with 7 bases matching TRBD1. Germline V CDR1 and CDR2: MNHEY, SMNVEV (reference sequence). The CDR3 consists of 15 residues. After removal of 4 bases from V and 0 bases from J, the junction contained 3 bases not matched to a gene.

This sequence joins TRBV7-8 and TRBJ1-5; the match to TRBD1 covers 7 bases. The CDR3 loop spans 15 amino acids. After removal of 5 bases from V and 6 bases from J, the junction contained 10 bases not matched to a gene. Germline V lookup: CDR1 SGHVS, CDR2 FQNEAQ. CDR3 coding DNA: TGTGCCAGCAGCCAGGGGTGGGGGGACAGTCAGCCCCAGCATTTT. This translates into CASSQGWGDSQPQHF.

The V call is TRBV5-1, the J call TRBJ2-5, with 7 bases identical to TRBD2. Trimming cost V 0 bases and J 5 bases; bases outside gene matches: 7. Germline CDR1 SGHRS, CDR2 YFSETQ. The CDR3 consists of 15 residues. The CDR3: CASSLVAQGGETQYF. CDR3 bases: TGCGCCAGCAGCTTGGTAGCGCAGGGAGGGGAGACCCAGTACTTC.

The rearrangement uses TRBV5-4 and TRBJ2-1, with 8 positions matching TRBD1. Germline loops: CDR1 SGHNT, CDR2 YYREEE (reference sequence). The CDR3 is made up of 15 amino acids. J gave up 7 bases and V 2 bases, and 8 bases lay outside the gene matches. The CDR3 DNA follows: TGTGCCAGCAGCTTCGGCCAGGGGGCAATAAATGAGCAGTTCTTC. As protein: CASSFGQGAINEQFF.

The chain uses TRBV19 and TRBJ1-2; TRBD1 matches 9 bases. V was clipped by 3 bases and J by 1 base; unmatched bases: 6. Germline CDR1 reads LNHDA; CDR2 reads SQIVND (reference sequence). CDR3 size: 16 residues. Written as DNA, the CDR3 is TGTGCCAGTAGTATGTTCGGGACAGGGAATAACTATGGCTACACCTTC. Amino acids: CASSMFGTGNNYGYTF.

This clone was recorded a few times. The chain joins TRBV28 to TRBJ1-6, with 7 bases aligning to TRBD1. The J segment lost 11 bases and the V segment lost 5 bases, leaving 6 bases of the junction unmatched. Germline V lookup: CDR1 MDHEN, CDR2 SYDVKM. This CDR3 is 13 amino acids long. CDR3 region: CASSGTAEPPLHF. The CDR3 nucleotides read TGTGCCAGCAGTGGGACAGCCGAACCACCCCTCCACTTT.

This clone was recorded once. The chain couples TRBV11-2 to TRBJ2-5; 11 nucleotides line up with TRBD2. In germline, CDR1 is SGHAT, CDR2 FQNNGV. Trimming took 4 bases from V and 1 from J; bases not matched to a gene: 5. CDR3 length: 16 residues. The CDR3 DNA follows: TGTGCCAGCAGCTCCTGGACTAGCGGGTTCCAAGAGACCCAGTACTTC. Protein sequence: CASSSWTSGFQETQYF.

The chain employs TRBV28 and TRBJ1-5; D call uncertain. This CDR3 comprises 14 residues. Per germline, CDR1 MDHEN and CDR2 SYDVKM. V was pared by 10 bases and J by 3 bases, with 16 bases between. CDR3 amino acids: CATTRALYNQPQHF. The DNA of the CDR3 is TGTGCCACCACGAGGGCCCTTTACAATCAGCCCCAGCATTTT.

The rearrangement links TRBV9 to TRBJ2-3; the match to TRBD2 covers 8 bases. The ends lost 2 bases at V and 4 bases at J; junction bases unmatched: 6. CDR1 and CDR2 (germline): SGDLS, YYNGEE. The CDR3 extends over 15 amino acids. This chain's CDR3 is CASSVSGRMADTQYF. In nucleotides, the CDR3 is TGTGCCAGCAGCGTGAGCGGGAGAATGGCAGATACGCAGTATTTT.

The rearrangement links TRBV27 to TRBJ2-7, with 8 bases identical to TRBD1. The CDR3 consists of 14 residues. J gave up 3 bases and V 8 bases, and 9 bases lay outside the gene matches. Germline loops: CDR1 MNHEY, CDR2 SMNVEV (reference sequence). CDR3 residues: CASAYRGAIYEQYF. The CDR3 DNA sequence: TGTGCCAGCGCATACAGGGGGGCAATCTACGAGCAGTACTTC.

This rearrangement joins TRBV25-1 to TRBJ1-2, with 8 bases that match TRBD1. Germline values: CDR1 MGHDK, CDR2 SYGVNS. The CDR3 consists of 15 residues. V shed 4 bases and J 4 bases; nucleotides not matched to a gene: 8. Here the CDR3 DNA reads TGTGCCAGCAGTGCCGATCAGGGGGCTGTCTATGGCTACACCTTC. Its translation: CASSADQGAVYGYTF.

J is TRBJ1-6 and V is TRBV28; D is undetermined. V lost 6 bases and J lost 6, with 12 bases in between. The CDR3 extends over 14 amino acids. Per the germline V gene, CDR1 is MDHEN and CDR2 is SYDVKM. This CDR3 reads CASSLTGFNSPLHF. CDR3 in DNA: TGTGCCAGCAGCCTGACGGGATTTAATTCACCCCTCCACTTT.

The V and J genes are TRBV29-1 and TRBJ1-2; TRBD1 aligns across 12 bases. V dropped 2 bases and J dropped 8; count of bases not matched to a gene: 6. The V gene's germline CDR1 is SQVTM and CDR2 ANQGSEA. CDR3 length: 14 amino acids. CDR3 nucleotide sequence: TGCAGCGTTGAATTGGGACAGGGGGCGCGGGGCTACACCTTC. This encodes CSVELGQGARGYTF.

This chain connects TRBV10-3 to TRBJ2-7; 7 bases are a match to TRBD1. V shed 3 bases and J 10 bases; nucleotides not matched to a gene: 9. The CDR3 runs 13 residues. The germline V gene encodes CDR1 ENHRY and CDR2 SYGVKD. The CDR3 nucleotides read TGTGCCATCAGTGATGGGACAGCATCAACACAGTACTTC. Translated, it gives CAISDGTASTQYF.

This clone came up once. This chain links TRBV13 with TRBJ2-7, with a tentative D call TRBD2 (6 bases). CDR3 length: 14 residues. Deletions cut 2 bases from V and 5 bases from J, with 13 bases between. Germline V gives CDR1 PRHDT, CDR2 FYEKMQ (reference sequence). The CDR3 loop reads CASSLMGGPNEQYF. DNA for the CDR3: TGTGCCAGCAGCTTAATGGGGGGTCCGAACGAGCAGTACTTC.

The CDR3 loop reads CASSYSRNNQPQHF. The CDR3 coding sequence is TGTGCCAGCAGTTACTCCAGGAACAATCAGCCCCAGCATTTT. The chain couples TRBV6-5 to TRBJ1-5; D gene uncertain. The germline gives CDR1 MNHEY, CDR2 SVGAGI. V lost 0 bases to trimming and J lost 3 bases, with 6 bases between them. The CDR3 spans 14 residues.

V is TRBV10-3 and J is TRBJ2-1; 10 positions agree with TRBD1. Germline V gene lookup returns CDR1 ENHRY and CDR2 SYGVKD. The CDR3 sequence is 16 residues long. The ends lost 2 bases at V and 3 bases at J; junction bases unmatched: 4. The DNA of the CDR3 is TGTGCCATCAGTGAGCCCGGGACAGGGGTCTACAATGAGCAGTTCTTC. Translating gives CAISEPGTGVYNEQFF.

The chain uses TRBV7-2 and TRBJ1-3, with 7 positions matching TRBD1. CDR3 length: 14 residues. CDR1 is SGHTA, CDR2 FQGNSA, per germline. Trimming at V came to 4 bases and at J to 7 bases, leaving 7 bases not matched to a gene. In DNA form, the CDR3 reads TGTGCCAGCAGCTCCGAAGGGGGCAGGAACACCATATATTTT. Its translation is CASSSEGGRNTIYF. Full variable domain (missing parts from reference TRBV7-2 and TRBJ1-3): GAGVSQSPSNKVTEKGKDVELRCDPISGHTALYWYRQSLGQGLEFLIYFQGNSAPDKSGLPSDRFSAERTGGSVSTLTIQRTQQEDSAVYLCASSSEGGRNTIYFGEGSWLTVV.